Listed here are 5 T cell receptor beta chains from one sample, sequenced in a study of blood T cell repertoires in COVID-19. TCRdb keeps only in-frame clones here, not all; method: immunoSEQ multiplex PCR. In the table there are around 200,000 clones, 65% to 85% of which are singletons. The sample was peripheral blood. Receptor source: a man in his forties with active or convalescent COVID-19.

This clone showed up just a few times. The V gene is TRBV5-5, the J gene TRBJ2-7, with D perhaps TRBD1 (6 bases). The ends were cut back, 4 bases at V and 4 bases at J, with 15 bases in the middle. Germline loops: CDR1 SGHKS, CDR2 YYEKEE (reference sequence). This CDR3 contains 14 residues. DNA of the CDR3: TGTGCCAGCAGCAAACAGGGTGTAGGTTACGAGCAGTACTTC. It specifies CASSKQGVGYEQYF.

This chain links TRBV19 with TRBJ2-1; the match to TRBD1 covers 9 bases. CDR1 LNHDA and CDR2 SQIVND come from the germline V gene (reference sequence). This CDR3 is 16 amino acids long. Unmatched junction bases numbered 13, after V lost 5 bases and J lost 8 bases. This CDR3 is CASSEKGTGRIYEQFF. The CDR3 coding sequence is TGTGCCAGTAGTGAAAAAGGGACAGGGCGAATTTATGAGCAGTTCTTC.

The chain employs TRBV4-3 and TRBJ2-4, with D tentatively TRBD1 (5 bases). Trimming left V 1 base short and J 0 bases short, with 10 bases between. CDR3 length: 16 amino acids. CDR1 and CDR2 from the germline V gene are LGHNA and YSLEER. CDR3 sequence (DNA): TGCGCCAGCAGCCAAGTCCGGCAGGGAGCCAAAAACATTCAGTACTTC. Translated: CASSQVRQGAKNIQYF.

This chain links TRBV4-1 with TRBJ1-6; D ambiguous. This CDR3 spans 16 amino acids. Trimming cost V 0 bases and J 6 bases, with 12 bases left between them. Germline V CDR1 and CDR2: MGHRA, YSYEKL. The CDR3 is CASSQDRTHSNSPLHF. In nucleotides, the CDR3 is TGCGCCAGCAGCCAAGATAGGACTCACAGTAATTCACCCCTCCACTTT.

The chain recombines TRBV24-1 with TRBJ1-5; 7 bases align to TRBD1. This CDR3 contains 14 residues. From germline, CDR1 is KGHDR and CDR2 SFDVKD. The J segment lost 10 bases and the V segment lost 3 bases, leaving 8 bases of the junction unmatched. The CDR3 coding sequence is TGTGCCACCAGTGATGTTGGGACAGTTCGTCCCCAGCATTTT. The encoded protein is CATSDVGTVRPQHF.